Listed below are T cell receptor beta chains from one sample, sequenced in a study of T cells in Graves' hyperthyroidism and ophthalmopathy. TCRdb re-derived calls from the multiplex PCR reads in MiXCR, one entry per CDR3 protein. The table has 730,000 or so distinct CDR3 sequences, approximately 19% seen once. Sequenced sample: blood. The receptors stem from a woman between 50 and 59 years old with Graves' hyperthyroidism that later progressed to Graves' ophthalmopathy. Both conserved end residues are part of each CDR3. Each record gives: J gene, clone size, V gene, D gene, CDR3 DNA, CDR3 protein. The D gene is left open where the match is weak. Rows may omit the clone size; those that give it use once, few, many or a size class.

j_call: TRBJ2-1
clone_size: many
v_call: TRBV14
d_call: TRBD2
cdr3_nt: TGTGCCAGCAGCCACAGTAGCGGGGGGAATGAGCAGTTCTTC
cdr3_aa: CASSHSSGGNEQFF

j_call: TRBJ2-2
clone_size: NA
v_call: TRBV6-1
d_call: NA
cdr3_nt: TGTGCCAGCATGACGCGAACTAACACCGGGGAGCTGTTTTTT
cdr3_aa: CASMTRTNTGELFF

j_call: TRBJ2-5
clone_size: many
v_call: TRBV9
d_call: TRBD2
cdr3_nt: TGTGCCAGCAGCCCCAAGGGACTAGGGTACCAAGAGACCCAGTACTTC
cdr3_aa: CASSPKGLGYQETQYF

j_call: TRBJ2-5
clone_size: many
v_call: TRBV30
d_call: NA
cdr3_nt: TGTGCCTGGAGTGTAGGCACACCTCGAGGGACCCAGTACTTC
cdr3_aa: CAWSVGTPRGTQYF

j_call: TRBJ2-2
clone_size: few
v_call: TRBV5-5
d_call: NA
cdr3_nt: TGTGCCAGCAGCTTAAAGGGACATTCCGGGGAGCTGTTTTTT
cdr3_aa: CASSLKGHSGELFF

j_call: TRBJ1-2
clone_size: NA
v_call: TRBV18
d_call: NA
cdr3_nt: TGTGCCAGCTCACCGCCGATTTTCCCTACTCTGGAAGGCTACACCTTC
cdr3_aa: CASSPPIFPTLEGYTF

j_call: TRBJ1-2
clone_size: NA
v_call: TRBV27
d_call: NA
cdr3_nt: TGTGCCAGCAGTTTTCTAGCGGGCTATGGCTACACCTTC
cdr3_aa: CASSFLAGYGYTF

j_call: TRBJ2-3
clone_size: NA
v_call: TRBV6-5
d_call: NA
cdr3_nt: TGTGCCAGCAGTAACTATGGAGGTAGCACAGATACGCAGTATTTT
cdr3_aa: CASSNYGGSTDTQYF

j_call: TRBJ1-3
clone_size: NA
v_call: TRBV6-1
d_call: TRBD1
cdr3_nt: TGTGCCAGCAGTACGGGGGACAGGGTGGACACCATATATTTT
cdr3_aa: CASSTGDRVDTIYF

j_call: TRBJ2-3
clone_size: few
v_call: TRBV7-3
d_call: NA
cdr3_nt: TGTGCCAGCAGCGCGACTAGGTCAGATACGCAGTATTTT
cdr3_aa: CASSATRSDTQYF

j_call: TRBJ1-3
clone_size: NA
v_call: TRBV9
d_call: NA
cdr3_nt: TGTGCCAGCAGCGTAAGTCAGCCTCACTCTGGAAACACCATATATTTT
cdr3_aa: CASSVSQPHSGNTIYF

j_call: TRBJ2-1
clone_size: NA
v_call: TRBV6-6
d_call: NA
cdr3_nt: TGTGCCAGCAGTTACCAGGACGGAAACAATGAGCAGTTCTTC
cdr3_aa: CASSYQDGNNEQFF

j_call: TRBJ1-5
clone_size: few
v_call: TRBV6-1
d_call: TRBD1
cdr3_nt: TGTGCCAGCAGGGGGACAGGAGGTTTTCAGCCCCAGCATTTT
cdr3_aa: CASRGTGGFQPQHF

j_call: TRBJ1-1
clone_size: few
v_call: TRBV7-9
d_call: NA
cdr3_nt: TGTGCCAGCAGCTTAGACAGGGAGGCCACTGAAGCTTTCTTT
cdr3_aa: CASSLDREATEAFF

j_call: TRBJ1-1
clone_size: NA
v_call: TRBV12-3/TRBV12-4
d_call: NA
cdr3_nt: TGTGCCAGCAGGAATACAGGGAACACTAAAGCTTTCTTT
cdr3_aa: CASRNTGNTKAFF

j_call: TRBJ1-2
clone_size: few
v_call: TRBV5-4
d_call: TRBD1
cdr3_nt: TGTGCCAGCAGCTCAAGGCGTGACAGGGGGTCGGTGATCTTCTATGGCTACACCTTC
cdr3_aa: CASSSRRDRGSVIFYGYTF

j_call: TRBJ2-6
clone_size: NA
v_call: TRBV6-1
d_call: NA
cdr3_nt: TGTGCCAGCAGGACCGACGGTAGCTCTGGGGCCAACGTCCTGACTTTC
cdr3_aa: CASRTDGSSGANVLTF

j_call: TRBJ2-5
clone_size: many
v_call: TRBV6-1
d_call: TRBD1
cdr3_nt: TGTGCCAGCAGGGGGGACAGGGGGGTTATGGAGACCCAGTACTTC
cdr3_aa: CASRGDRGVMETQYF

j_call: TRBJ1-6
clone_size: few
v_call: TRBV11-3
d_call: NA
cdr3_nt: TGTGCCAGCTTCGCTTTTGGTTCACCCCTCCACTTT
cdr3_aa: CASFAFGSPLHF

j_call: TRBJ2-2
clone_size: NA
v_call: TRBV7-8
d_call: TRBD1
cdr3_nt: TGTGCCAGTCCCCAGGGGGAAGGGATTATGAACACCGGGGAGCTGTTTTTT
cdr3_aa: CASPQGEGIMNTGELFF

j_call: TRBJ2-1
clone_size: few
v_call: TRBV9
d_call: NA
cdr3_nt: TGTGCCAGCAGCGTAGGTCCGGGAAGGTCCTACAATGAGCAGTTCTTC
cdr3_aa: CASSVGPGRSYNEQFF

j_call: TRBJ1-1
clone_size: few
v_call: TRBV29-1
d_call: TRBD1
cdr3_nt: TGCAGCGTTCCCCCAGGGGGCGCATTCACTGAAGCTTTCTTT
cdr3_aa: CSVPPGGAFTEAFF

j_call: TRBJ2-3
clone_size: NA
v_call: TRBV29-1
d_call: TRBD1
cdr3_nt: TGCAGCGTGGCCGGGACAGCTAGCACAGATACGCAGTATTTT
cdr3_aa: CSVAGTASTDTQYF

j_call: TRBJ2-3
clone_size: NA
v_call: TRBV6-1
d_call: NA
cdr3_nt: TGTGCCAGCGGCGACGGAAGCACAGATACGCAGTATTTT
cdr3_aa: CASGDGSTDTQYF

j_call: TRBJ2-5
clone_size: many
v_call: TRBV12-3/TRBV12-4
d_call: TRBD1
cdr3_nt: TGTGCCAGCAGTTCTACAGGGGGCCGAGAGACCCAGTACTTC
cdr3_aa: CASSSTGGRETQYF

j_call: TRBJ2-1
clone_size: many
v_call: TRBV7-2
d_call: TRBD2
cdr3_nt: TGTGCCAGCAGCTTAGCGTTCGGAGCGGGGCCCACCTCCGAGCAGTTCTTC
cdr3_aa: CASSLAFGAGPTSEQFF

j_call: TRBJ2-1
clone_size: NA
v_call: TRBV20-1
d_call: TRBD2
cdr3_nt: TGCAGTGCGTTAGCGGGGGGCTCCTACAATGAGCAGTTCTTC
cdr3_aa: CSALAGGSYNEQFF

j_call: TRBJ1-1
clone_size: many
v_call: TRBV29-1
d_call: TRBD1
cdr3_nt: TGCAGCGTGCTTCGGGACAGAATGAACACTGAAGCTTTCTTT
cdr3_aa: CSVLRDRMNTEAFF

j_call: TRBJ1-1
clone_size: NA
v_call: TRBV5-5
d_call: NA
cdr3_nt: TGTGCCAGCAGCTCACAGGGAATACGTAGTACTGAAGCTTTCTTT
cdr3_aa: CASSSQGIRSTEAFF

j_call: TRBJ1-2
clone_size: NA
v_call: TRBV9
d_call: NA
cdr3_nt: TGTGCCAGCAGCGTTAGCGGAAACCACTATGGCTACACCTTC
cdr3_aa: CASSVSGNHYGYTF

j_call: TRBJ1-1
clone_size: NA
v_call: TRBV12-3/TRBV12-4
d_call: NA
cdr3_nt: TGTGCCAGCAGCGCACACCGGAGCACTGAAGCTTTCTTT
cdr3_aa: CASSAHRSTEAFF

j_call: TRBJ2-7
clone_size: many
v_call: TRBV11-2
d_call: TRBD2
cdr3_nt: TGTGCCAGCAGCTTAGTGACGGGGGGGTACGAGCAGTACTTC
cdr3_aa: CASSLVTGGYEQYF

j_call: TRBJ2-3
clone_size: many
v_call: TRBV3-1
d_call: NA
cdr3_nt: TGTGCCAGCAGCCAAGATCGCGGACTGGCCACAGATACGCAGTATTTT
cdr3_aa: CASSQDRGLATDTQYF

j_call: TRBJ2-5
clone_size: few
v_call: TRBV20-1
d_call: TRBD2
cdr3_nt: TGCAGTGCTAGAATGCTTACCGGGGGGGAACAAGAGACCCAGTACTTC
cdr3_aa: CSARMLTGGEQETQYF

j_call: TRBJ1-2
clone_size: NA
v_call: TRBV27
d_call: NA
cdr3_nt: TGTGCCAGCCGAACCTCAGAGGAACTCTATGGCTACACCTTC
cdr3_aa: CASRTSEELYGYTF

j_call: TRBJ2-1
clone_size: few
v_call: TRBV20-1
d_call: NA
cdr3_nt: TGCAGTGCTAAGTCCCGCGGCCTCTACAATGAGCAGTTCTTC
cdr3_aa: CSAKSRGLYNEQFF

j_call: TRBJ2-1
clone_size: NA
v_call: TRBV20-1
d_call: TRBD2
cdr3_nt: TGCAGTGCTAGAGTGGGGGCGGGGGGGTTCTACAATGAGCAGTTCTTC
cdr3_aa: CSARVGAGGFYNEQFF

j_call: TRBJ1-1
clone_size: few
v_call: TRBV30
d_call: NA
cdr3_nt: TGTGCCTGGAGTTGGGGGGCGAGGCCGAGGACTGAAGCTTTCTTT
cdr3_aa: CAWSWGARPRTEAFF

j_call: TRBJ1-2
clone_size: NA
v_call: TRBV20-1
d_call: NA
cdr3_nt: TGCAGTGCTAGAGATGACCGCTATAACTATGGCTACACCTTC
cdr3_aa: CSARDDRYNYGYTF

j_call: TRBJ1-5
clone_size: many
v_call: TRBV5-6
d_call: NA
cdr3_nt: TGTGCCAGCAGCTTGGCCGGGGTTGGCAATCAGCCCCAGCATTTT
cdr3_aa: CASSLAGVGNQPQHF

j_call: TRBJ1-2
clone_size: NA
v_call: TRBV27
d_call: NA
cdr3_nt: TGTGCCAGCAGTTTCGGGGCGCGGTCAAACTATGGCTACACCTTC
cdr3_aa: CASSFGARSNYGYTF

j_call: TRBJ2-7
clone_size: NA
v_call: TRBV7-6
d_call: NA
cdr3_nt: TGTGCCAGCAGCTTTGTTGACAGCTACGAGCAGTACTTC
cdr3_aa: CASSFVDSYEQYF

j_call: TRBJ2-5
clone_size: many
v_call: TRBV29-1
d_call: NA
cdr3_nt: TGCAGCGTTGTTCTTGGGCGGGAGACCCAGTACTTC
cdr3_aa: CSVVLGRETQYF

j_call: TRBJ2-5
clone_size: few
v_call: TRBV12-3/TRBV12-4
d_call: TRBD1
cdr3_nt: TGTGCCAGCAGCGCGGACAGGGCGAGGGTTCAAGAGACCCAGTACTTC
cdr3_aa: CASSADRARVQETQYF

j_call: TRBJ2-1
clone_size: NA
v_call: TRBV4-1
d_call: NA
cdr3_nt: TGCGCCAGCAGCCAAGCCGCTAGACTAGCCTACAATGAGCAGTTCTTC
cdr3_aa: CASSQAARLAYNEQFF

j_call: TRBJ2-3
clone_size: few
v_call: TRBV20-1
d_call: TRBD2
cdr3_nt: TGCAGTGCTAGCAGCCCGGGACTAGCGCTCCTAAGCACAGATACGCAGTATTTT
cdr3_aa: CSASSPGLALLSTDTQYF